This TCR beta chain is from a study of radiation and T cells in renal cell carcinoma. Background on the study: Nephrectomy followed 15 Gy stereotactic body radiation by 4 weeks.

Trimming stripped 5 bases from V and 7 bases from J, with 12 bases between. CDR1 is MNHNY, CDR2 SVGAGI, per germline (reference sequence). The CDR3 covers 13 residues. Time point described: blood 2 weeks post-SBRT. Treatment here: 15 Gy SBRT to primary tumor, nephrectomy 4 weeks later. The count of this clone is one. Its antigen remains unidentified. TCRdb's table, derived via immunoSEQ multiplex PCR, lists solely in-frame clones and lacks some. This table has 40,000 to 60,000 clones, 80% appearing once. Broader study findings: In blood, top tumor clones expanded by 2 weeks, shrinking by 4.

The sample here was blood, taken from a patient whose treatment included radiotherapy and nephrectomy. The source is a woman between 65 and 79 years old with renal cell carcinoma. The V call is TRBV6-6, the J call TRBJ1-5; no reliable D call. CDR3 nucleotide sequence: TGTGCCAGCAGTAAAGAGAGCGGGCAGCCCCAGCATTTT. This gives the protein CASSKESGQPQHF.